This T cell receptor (beta chain) derives from a study of T cells in Graves' hyperthyroidism and ophthalmopathy. It was uncontrolled infection, other autoimmune disease, pregnancy or lactation that excluded patients. Amplification of TCR beta CDR3 regions used RNA as the template. During a first-round RT-PCR of the TCR CDR3, the HTBI primer set was used. In TCRdb, the multiplex PCR reads were re-called with MiXCR into one record per CDR3 protein. Counted here are almost 600,000 distinct CDR3 sequences, 40% to 55% occurring once; the ten biggest clones make up roughly 8.2%. Study results and limitations: The model anticipated ophthalmopathy a median 6.5 months pre-onset.

Details on this clonotype: Its specificity is not known.

V was cut by 3 bases and J by 0 bases, with 9 bases left in between. There are 14 residues in the CDR3. Germline assignment: CDR1 LNHDA and CDR2 SQIVND (reference sequence). The sample consisted of peripheral blood or thyroid tissue (not recorded which). The clonotype originates from a woman aged 18-29 years with Graves' hyperthyroidism. V is TRBV19 and J is TRBJ2-7; tentative D call: TRBD1 (6 bases). Here the CDR3 reads CASSITGSSYEQYF. Here the CDR3 DNA reads TGTGCCAGTAGTATCACAGGGAGCTCCTACGAGCAGTACTTC.